This paragraph covers one T cell receptor beta chain sequence. From around 3.5 ug of total RNA, each TCR library was prepared. Using the 5' RACE reads, TCRdb records one entry per CDR3 protein without DNA. The repertoire shows about 350,000 distinct CDR3 sequences; the top ten hold over 2%. This CDR3 comprises 14 residues. This entry is derived from a study of monozygotic twins with inflammatory bowel disease. Material: blood. The chain carries TRBV21-1 and TRBJ2-7; TCRdb picks TRBD2, but there is no DNA to check that call. TRBV21-1 is tagged as a pseudogene. This clonotype was obtained from a human donor with ulcerative colitis or Crohn's disease, or a healthy co-twin of an affected twin (not recorded which). The CDR3 is CASRKLEGAREQYF.